This T cell receptor beta chain was identified in a study of somatic mutations in cytotoxic T cells in rheumatoid arthritis. The assay was immunoSEQ multiplex PCR, and TCRdb's table has in-frame clones only and misses some. The data show 10,000 to 12,000 clones, around 82% seen once. CDR3 length: 15 residues. V was trimmed by 2 bases and J by 5 bases, leaving 18 bases between them. Germline CDR1 reads SQVTM; CDR2 reads ANQGSEA. The rearrangement links TRBV29-1 to TRBJ1-2; D gene ambiguous. The sequencing input was CD8+ T cells sorted from blood. This receptor was taken from an adult with rheumatoid arthritis. Here the CDR3 reads CSVESEGSDLYGYTF. The CDR3 DNA reads as TGCAGCGTTGAATCAGAGGGTTCGGACTTATATGGCTACACCTTC.